The 21 T cell receptor beta chains given below trace back to one sample, sequenced in a study of T cells in Graves' hyperthyroidism and ophthalmopathy. Amplified TCR beta CDR3 regions came from RNA transcripts. The HTBI primer set served for first-round RT-PCR of the TCR CDR3. TCRdb fed the multiplex PCR reads into MiXCR, producing one record per CDR3 protein. Among hundreds of thousands of distinct CDR3 sequences listed, less than 20% were seen once. Sequencing was done on a sample of blood. These receptors all stem from a man aged 45-60 years with Graves' ophthalmopathy.

This clonotype has only a few counts. The chain combines TRBV12-3 or TRBV12-4 with TRBJ1-6; D gene unclear. The CDR3 sequence is 13 residues long. Trimming removed 1 base from V and 8 bases from J, with 6 bases in between. The CDR3 spells CASSLGGDSPLHF. In nucleotides, the CDR3 is TGTGCCAGCAGTTTAGGGGGAGATTCACCCCTCCACTTT.

The chain recombines TRBV7-2 with TRBJ2-5, with a tentative D call TRBD2 (6 bases). V was pared by 3 bases and J by 4 bases, with 15 bases between. Germline loops: CDR1 SGHTA, CDR2 FQGNSA. The CDR3 totals 15 residues. CDR3 amino acids: CASSFQAGTGETQYF. The DNA of the CDR3 is TGTGCCAGCAGCTTTCAAGCGGGCACCGGAGAGACCCAGTACTTC.

This clonotype was counted between two and nine times. The chain uses TRBV9 and TRBJ2-1; possibly TRBD1 or TRBD2 for D (7 bases each). Germline-derived CDR1 and CDR2 are SGDLS and YYNGEE. This CDR3 has 17 residues. Trimming stripped 0 bases from V and 0 bases from J, with 13 bases between. This CDR3 reads CASSVGGGDSSYNEQFF. The CDR3, as DNA: TGTGCCAGCAGCGTAGGGGGGGGGGACAGCTCCTACAATGAGCAGTTCTTC.

This chain connects TRBV5-1 to TRBJ2-1, with D perhaps matching TRBD1 or TRBD2 (5 bases each). Per germline, CDR1 SGHRS and CDR2 YFSETQ. This CDR3 region has 18 residues. V was shortened by 0 bases and J by 5 bases, with 21 bases between the two germline ends. CDR3 sequence reads: CASSLGQFSEGSHNEQFF. Written as DNA, the CDR3 is TGCGCCAGCAGCTTGGGACAGTTCTCCGAGGGCTCACACAATGAGCAGTTCTTC.

This clonotype appeared a few times. The CDR3 here is CAILAGGLNEQFF. CDR3 in DNA: TGTGCCATTTTAGCGGGGGGGCTTAATGAGCAGTTCTTC. This chain links TRBV10-3 with TRBJ2-1; 11 bases are shared with TRBD2. Germline loops: CDR1 ENHRY, CDR2 SYGVKD. V lost 9 bases and J lost 7; bases outside the gene matches: 5. The CDR3 contains 13 residues.

This clonotype has ten or more counts. The V gene is TRBV5-1, the J gene TRBJ2-7; D unclear. The CDR3 sequence is 14 residues long. Trimming left V 5 bases short and J 1 base short, with 13 bases between. Germline lookup yields CDR1 SGHRS and CDR2 YFSETQ. As DNA, the CDR3 is TGCGCCAGCAGATCAGAGGCTAGTTCCTACGAGCAGTACTTC. Amino acid sequence: CASRSEASSYEQYF.

As for this clonotype: The final CDR3 position lacks the conserved phenylalanine or tryptophan, pointing to a likely read error. This chain links TRBV2 with TRBJ2-7; D remains ambiguous. Germline V gene data show CDR1 as SNHLY and CDR2 as FYNNEI. The CDR3 sequence is 12 residues long. V was clipped by 5 bases and J by 0 bases, with 5 bases between them. CDR3 nucleotides: TGTGCCAGCAGTCCTCGCTCCTACGAGCAGTACTAC. Amino acid sequence: CASSPRSYEQYY.

This chain connects TRBV30 to TRBJ1-3; unclear D gene. CDR3 length: 13 residues. The germline gives CDR1 GTSNPN, CDR2 SVGIG (reference sequence). Deletions cut 1 base from V and 8 bases from J, with 12 bases between. The CDR3 here is CAWSGSVRDTIYF. DNA of the CDR3: TGTGCCTGGAGTGGGTCAGTCCGGGACACCATATATTTT.

The chain combines TRBV9 with TRBJ2-4; 8 bases line up with TRBD2. V trimming: 4 bases; J trimming: 2 bases; junction bases outside the gene matches: 11. Germline CDR1 and CDR2: SGDLS and YYNGEE. The CDR3 extends over 17 amino acids. The CDR3 loop reads CASSPSTSASPKNIQYF. As DNA, the CDR3 is TGTGCCAGCAGCCCCTCGACTAGCGCCTCGCCCAAAAACATTCAGTACTTC.

This clonotype has a handful of counts. The rearrangement uses TRBV19 and TRBJ1-5; D call uncertain. Germline lookup yields CDR1 LNHDA and CDR2 SQIVND (reference sequence). The V and J ends lost 10 bases and 0 bases respectively, with 16 bases between them. The CDR3 is 15 amino acids. CDR3 sequence reads: CATRHSRDSNQPQHF. CDR3 DNA: TGTGCCACCCGACACTCACGAGATAGCAATCAGCCCCAGCATTTT. Using reference TRBV19 and TRBJ1-5 for the parts outside the CDR3, the full variable domain is DGGITQSPKYLFRKEGQNVTLSCEQNLNHDAMYWYRQDPGQGLRLIYYSQIVNDFQKGDIAEGYSVSREKKESFPLTVTSAQKNPTAFYLCATRHSRDSNQPQHFGDGTRLSIL.

This clonotype was picked up a small number of times. The chain employs TRBV27 and TRBJ1-1; D uncertain. V shed 7 bases and J shed 1 base, with 22 bases lying between them. Germline CDR1 and CDR2: MNHEY and SMNVEV (reference sequence). The CDR3 is 17 residues long. The CDR3 region is CASISARGWAGNTEAFF. In DNA form, the CDR3 reads TGTGCCAGCATATCAGCCCGGGGTTGGGCAGGGAACACTGAAGCTTTCTTT.

This clonotype occurred many times. The rearrangement uses TRBV7-2 and TRBJ2-5; D is tentatively TRBD1 or TRBD2 (5 bases each). Germline V CDR1 and CDR2: SGHTA, FQGNSA. Trimming shortened V by 4 bases and J by 1 base, and 10 bases separated the two germline ends. CDR3 size: 14 residues. The CDR3 DNA reads TGTGCCAGCAGCTCCCACGGGACCCAAGAGACCCAGTACTTC. Residues: CASSSHGTQETQYF. Supplemented by reference TRBV7-2 and TRBJ2-5, the full variable domain reads GAGVSQSPSNKVTEKGKDVELRCDPISGHTALYWYRQSLGQGLEFLIYFQGNSAPDKSGLPSDRFSAERTGGSVSTLTIQRTQQEDSAVYLCASSSHGTQETQYFGPGTRLLVL.

This clonotype showed up just a few times. The V and J genes are TRBV20-1 and TRBJ1-4; the D gene is possibly TRBD1 (6 bases). This CDR3 contains 14 residues. V gave up 6 bases and J gave up 6 bases, with 17 bases separating them. Per germline, CDR1 DFQATT and CDR2 SNEGSKA (reference sequence). This CDR3 reads CSALRTARDEKLFF. In nucleotides, the CDR3 is TGCAGTGCGTTGAGGACAGCTAGAGATGAAAAACTGTTTTTT.

This clonotype was recorded at least ten times. V is TRBV3-1 and J is TRBJ2-2; possibly TRBD2 for D (6 bases). Germline V gene sequence: CDR1 LGHDT, CDR2 YNNKEL (reference sequence). Trimming took 1 base from V and 7 from J, leaving 10 bases between them. The CDR3 sequence is 14 residues long. CDR3 nucleotide sequence: TGTGCCAGCAGCCAAGGGAGGGGCATCGGGGAGCTGTTTTTT. Residues: CASSQGRGIGELFF.

This clonotype has a handful of counts. The genes are TRBV12-3 or TRBV12-4 and TRBJ2-2; D is ambiguous. The CDR3 runs 11 residues. V gave up 6 bases and J gave up 1 base, with 0 bases separating them. As DNA, the CDR3 is TGTGCCAGCAGGAACACCGGGGAGCTGTTTTTT. This encodes CASRNTGELFF.

This clonotype came up once. This rearrangement joins TRBV28 to TRBJ1-6; no firm D call. The CDR3 has 15 residues. Germline CDR1 and CDR2: MDHEN and SYDVKM. The V and J ends lost 9 bases and 0 bases respectively, with 12 bases between them. Written as DNA, the CDR3 is TGTGCCAGTCAAAGGGCCAGCTCCTATAATTCACCCCTCCACTTT. This encodes CASQRASSYNSPLHF.

This clonotype has a count of ten or more. The chain links TRBV2 to TRBJ1-1; maybe TRBD1 (6 bases). CDR1 and CDR2 (germline): SNHLY, FYNNEI. The CDR3 loop spans 15 amino acids. V was trimmed by 2 bases and J by 2 bases, leaving 12 bases between them. The CDR3 DNA sequence: TGTGCCAGCAGTGAACCGAGACAGGCCAACACTGAAGCTTTCTTT. Its protein is CASSEPRQANTEAFF.

This chain links TRBV4-2 with TRBJ2-7; D is unresolved. Germline loops: CDR1 LGHNA, CDR2 YNFKEQ. The V end lost 0 bases, the J end lost 2 bases, and 11 bases lay between the germline ends. This CDR3 spans 15 amino acids. In DNA, the CDR3 is TGTGCCAGCAGCCAAGACCAGGCGCCAGCCTACGAGCAGTACTTC. Translated: CASSQDQAPAYEQYF.

This clonotype has a count of ten or more. CDR3 DNA: TGTGCCAGCAGCGGGACTGGGACGGATCAGCCCCAGCATTTT. Its protein is CASSGTGTDQPQHF. This chain connects TRBV9 to TRBJ1-5; a weak D match, TRBD1 (5 bases). CDR1 and CDR2 (germline): SGDLS, YYNGEE. This CDR3 contains 14 residues. Trimming shortened V by 3 bases and J by 5 bases, and 12 bases separated the two germline ends. The entire variable domain, with the rest obtained from reference TRBV9 and TRBJ1-5, is as follows: DSGVTQTPKHLITATGQRVTLRCSPRSGDLSVYWYQQSLDQGLQFLIQYYNGEERAKGNILERFSAQQFPDLHSELNLSSLELGDSALYFCASSGTGTDQPQHFGDGTRLSIL.

This rearrangement joins TRBV5-1 to TRBJ2-7; D gene ambiguous. The CDR3 runs 15 residues. Germline values: CDR1 SGHRS, CDR2 YFSETQ. V was shortened by 0 bases and J by 1 base, with 11 bases between the two germline ends. The CDR3 sequence: CASSLAVSQSYEQYF. The CDR3 DNA sequence: TGCGCCAGCAGCTTGGCTGTCTCCCAGTCCTACGAGCAGTACTTC.

Here the CDR3 reads CASSEEGGTGNTIYF. The DNA for the CDR3 is TGTGCCAGCAGCGAAGAGGGAGGAACTGGAAACACCATATATTTT. The V and J genes are TRBV9 and TRBJ1-3, with D unresolved. The CDR3 runs 15 residues. Trimming shortened V by 3 bases and J by 2 bases, and 12 bases separated the two germline ends. Germline V CDR1 and CDR2: SGDLS, YYNGEE.